This section outlines one T cell receptor (beta chain) sequence together with its context. This clonotype was counted only a few times. Its cognate antigen has yet to be identified. No much larger clone is present one base from it, and per-base qualities are unavailable. This sample was taken from a study of patients and donors after allogeneic stem cell transplantation (TCRdb year 2020). The protocol used for the library was RT-PCR. Sequenced using a NextSeq 550. TCRdb reprocessing: public reads trimmed at Q25 with fastp, clones called with MiXCR, in-frame beta chains kept. When rows share a CDR3 protein, they turn into one entry using the most common DNA and genes. This sample has about 960,000 distinct CDR3 sequences in its table, and 15% to 20% of those were observed once. In total, the top ten clones hold 5% to 6.5% of the sample. V was cut back by 8 bases and J by 7 bases, leaving a gap of 14 bases between them. The CDR3 has 13 amino acids, counting the end cysteine and phenylalanine. Only CDR3 DNA remains: 39 bases, in frame from the first base. Based on the germline V gene, the CDR1 and CDR2 sequences are KGHDR and SFDVKD.

The sequence came from a human donor who was either an allogeneic HSCT recipient or a stem cell or donor lymphocyte infusion donor (not recorded which). It is not recorded whose cells these are; they may come from a transplant donor. The V and J genes are TRBV24-1 and TRBJ1-5; TRBD1 might be the D gene, on 5 matching bases. The sequenced material came from blood, either unsorted or a sorted T cell fraction (not recorded which). The CDR3: CATTPSGGQPQHF. The DNA reads TGTGCCACCACTCCTTCCGGGGGGCAGCCCCAGCATTTT.